This T cell receptor beta chain was sequenced during a study of blood T cell repertoires in COVID-19. Profiling relied on immunoSEQ multiplex PCR, and the TCRdb table lists in-frame clones only, not all of them. The sample holds approximately 200,000 clones; roughly 84% are singletons and the top ten take roughly a tenth. The CDR3 consists of 14 residues. In germline, CDR1 is KGHSH, CDR2 LQKENI. The ends lost 5 bases at V and 8 bases at J; junction bases unmatched: 3. The sample taken for sequencing was peripheral blood. The chain joins TRBV18 to TRBJ1-4, with 12 bases that match TRBD1. The source of this sequence is a woman aged 80 or older with COVID-19, enrolled during active disease. CDR3 sequence (DNA): TGTGCCAGCTCAGACGGGACAGGGGGCGAAAAACTGTTTTTT. Its translation is CASSDGTGGEKLFF.